The rows below give T cell receptor beta chains drawn from one sample of a study of blood T cell repertoires in COVID-19. Sequenced by immunoSEQ multiplex PCR; TCRdb stores in-frame clones only, minus some. This table has about 310,000 clones, about 87% appearing once. The sequenced sample was peripheral blood. The receptors shown here come from a woman in her forties or fifties who had recovered from COVID-19. The CDR3 runs from the conserved cysteine through the conserved F or W. Each record gives: D gene, clone size, J gene, V gene, CDR3 protein, CDR3 DNA. The D gene is left open where the match is weak. Only part of the rows carry a size: once, few, many, or a class if the clone is expanded.

>.|.|TRBJ2-3|TRBV2
CASRHRFSDTQYF
TGTGCCAGCAGACACAGATTTTCAGATACGCAGTATTTT
>.|.|TRBJ2-6|TRBV7-9
CASSYPGSGANVLTF
TGTGCCAGCAGCTATCCGGGTTCTGGGGCCAACGTCCTGACTTTC
>TRBD1|.|TRBJ1-1|TRBV27
CASSPRQGSEAFF
TGTGCCAGCAGTCCCCGACAGGGCTCTGAAGCTTTCTTT
>TRBD2|.|TRBJ2-3|TRBV28
CASSLLGGGGTDTQYF
TGTGCCAGCAGTTTACTCGGGGGGGGCGGCACAGATACGCAGTATTTT
>.|.|TRBJ1-6|TRBV5-1
CASSWGWGKDRDYNSPLHF
TGCGCCAGCAGCTGGGGATGGGGAAAAGACAGAGACTATAATTCACCCCTCCACTTT
>.|.|TRBJ2-6|TRBV18
CASSEISGANVLTF
TGTGCCAGCTCAGAGATCTCTGGGGCCAACGTCCTGACTTTC
>TRBD1|.|TRBJ1-4|TRBV5-4
CASSRSPGQGMEKLFF
TGTGCCAGCAGCCGTTCCCCGGGACAGGGAATGGAAAAACTGTTTTTT
>.|once|TRBJ2-3|TRBV28
CASSENWASADTQYF
TGTGCCAGCAGTGAAAATTGGGCTAGCGCAGATACGCAGTATTTT
>TRBD1|.|TRBJ2-6|TRBV19
CASRGLGANVLTF
TGTGCCAGCAGGGGGCTTGGGGCCAACGTCCTGACTTTC
>TRBD2|.|TRBJ2-3|TRBV9
CASSVDSGRATDTQYF
TGTGCCAGCAGCGTAGATAGCGGGAGGGCCACAGATACGCAGTATTTT
>TRBD1|.|TRBJ2-7|TRBV19
CASSIRTGVVHEQYF
TGTGCCAGTAGTATCCGGACAGGGGTCGTCCACGAGCAGTACTTC
>TRBD1|.|TRBJ1-5|TRBV10-3
CAISSNRGSNQPQHF
TGTGCCATCAGTTCAAACAGGGGTAGCAATCAGCCCCAGCATTTT
>.|.|TRBJ2-2|TRBV3-1/TRBV3-2
CASSQSTRSTGELFF
TGTGCCAGCAGCCAATCAACTAGGAGCACCGGGGAGCTGTTTTTT
>.|once|TRBJ2-1|TRBV18
CASSPEVLDEQFF
TGTGCCAGCTCACCAGAGGTTTTGGATGAGCAGTTCTTC
>TRBD2|once|TRBJ2-5|TRBV28
CASAGLALETQYF
TGTGCCAGCGCGGGACTAGCGTTGGAGACCCAGTACTTC
>TRBD1|.|TRBJ1-2|TRBV29-1
CSVGTGGGYTF
TGCAGCGTAGGGACAGGGGGTGGCTACACCTTC
>.|.|TRBJ2-1|TRBV10-3
CAATGSGNEQFF
TGTGCCGCTACAGGGAGTGGCAATGAGCAGTTCTTC
>.|.|TRBJ1-2|TRBV7-2
CASSLAFRGAGGYTF
TGTGCCAGCAGCTTGGCGTTCCGGGGGGCGGGTGGCTACACCTTC
>.|few|TRBJ2-2|TRBV6-4
CASSDSREIGELFF
TGTGCCAGCAGTGACTCGAGGGAAATTGGGGAGCTGTTTTTT
>TRBD2|.|TRBJ2-7|TRBV5-1
CASSLTSGSREQYF
TGCGCCAGCAGCCTGACTAGCGGGAGCCGCGAGCAGTACTTC
>TRBD2|.|TRBJ2-4|TRBV7-8
CASSSREGAKNIQYF
TGTGCCAGCAGCTCCAGGGAGGGGGCCAAAAACATTCAGTACTTC
>.|few|TRBJ2-3|TRBV6-4
CASSEGQTSTDTQYF
TGTGCCAGCAGTGAGGGGCAGACTAGCACAGATACGCAGTATTTT
>.|.|TRBJ1-1|TRBV4-3
CASSHVVGTEAFF
TGCGCCAGCAGCCATGTTGTCGGCACTGAAGCTTTCTTT
>TRBD1|.|TRBJ1-1|TRBV7-9
CASSQGQHTEAFF
TGTGCCAGCAGCCAGGGACAGCACACTGAAGCTTTCTTT
>TRBD2|.|TRBJ2-5|TRBV5-1
CASSSGGGRETQYF
TGCGCCAGCAGCTCTGGCGGGGGGCGAGAGACCCAGTACTTC
>.|.|TRBJ2-7|TRBV6-5
CATKRGNRERYEQYF
TGTGCCACTAAGAGGGGAAACAGGGAACGGTACGAGCAGTACTTC
>TRBD2|.|TRBJ2-7|TRBV7-9
CASSSSGGQYF
TGTGCCAGCAGCTCTAGCGGGGGGCAGTACTTC
>.|.|TRBJ1-1|TRBV6-1
CASSEAFGETEAFF
TGTGCCAGCAGTGAAGCATTCGGGGAAACTGAAGCTTTCTTT
>.|.|TRBJ2-2|TRBV3-1/TRBV3-2
CASSQVSQGYTGELFF
TGTGCCAGCAGCCAAGTAAGTCAGGGGTACACCGGGGAGCTGTTTTTT
>TRBD2|.|TRBJ2-3|TRBV6-6
CASSYGLADTDTQYF
TGTGCCAGCAGTTACGGACTAGCAGACACAGATACGCAGTATTTT
>TRBD1|once|TRBJ2-7|TRBV3-1/TRBV3-2
CASSHRTGTGLHEQYF
TGTGCCAGCAGCCACCGCACCGGGACAGGGCTCCACGAGCAGTACTTC
>TRBD1|.|TRBJ1-3|TRBV27
CASSPTGQGARNTIYF
TGTGCCAGCAGTCCCACCGGACAGGGGGCGCGGAACACCATATATTTT
>.|.|TRBJ2-1|TRBV6-2/TRBV6-3
CASSRTANEQFF
TGTGCCAGCAGTCGGACAGCCAATGAGCAGTTCTTC
>TRBD2|.|TRBJ2-3|TRBV11-2
CASSLNSGGDTDTQYF
TGTGCCAGCAGCTTAAATAGCGGGGGGGACACAGATACGCAGTATTTT
>TRBD1|.|TRBJ2-5|TRBV9
CASSVGTGDGETQYF
TGTGCCAGCAGCGTAGGGACAGGGGACGGAGAGACCCAGTACTTC
>.|.|TRBJ1-3|TRBV12-5
CASDTPPTRPFLYF
TGTGCTAGTGATACTCCTCCGACTCGCCCGTTCCTATATTTT
>.|.|TRBJ2-7|TRBV5-4
CASSLEAGVYEQYF
TGTGCCAGCAGCTTGGAGGCAGGGGTCTACGAGCAGTACTTC
>.|.|TRBJ1-2|TRBV28
CASDSAIYGYTF
TGTGCCAGTGACAGCGCGATCTATGGCTACACCTTC
>.|.|TRBJ1-1|TRBV6-2/TRBV6-3
CASSSGLETRGTAFF
TGTGCCAGCAGCTCCGGCTTAGAGACCCGGGGGACAGCTTTCTTT
>.|.|TRBJ1-2|TRBV12-3/TRBV12-4
CASSFIGGYGYTF
TGTGCCAGCAGTTTCATCGGGGGGTATGGCTACACCTTC
>TRBD1|.|TRBJ2-7|TRBV19
CASSETRQGYYEQYF
TGTGCCAGTAGCGAGACCAGACAGGGGTACTACGAGCAGTACTTC
>.|.|TRBJ2-1|TRBV7-9
CASTPPGSRPNEQFF
TGTGCCAGCACCCCCCCCGGGAGTAGGCCCAATGAGCAGTTCTTC
>TRBD2|.|TRBJ2-3|TRBV7-8
CASSPLAASTDTQYF
TGTGCCAGCAGCCCACTAGCGGCTAGCACAGATACGCAGTATTTT
>TRBD1|once|TRBJ1-2|TRBV10-3
CANRQGDYGYTF
TGTGCCAACCGACAGGGCGACTATGGCTACACCTTC
>.|.|TRBJ2-1|TRBV6-2/TRBV6-3
CASSYDSSSYNEQFF
TGTGCCAGCAGTTACGACTCCAGCTCCTACAATGAGCAGTTCTTC
>.|.|TRBJ2-6|TRBV5-4
CASSSISSGANVLTF
TGTGCCAGCAGCTCAATCAGCTCTGGGGCCAACGTCCTGACTTTC
>.|.|TRBJ1-3|TRBV6-6
CASSHQNGNTIYF
TGTGCCAGCAGCCACCAGAATGGAAACACCATATATTTT